This T cell receptor (beta chain) was captured by sequencing in a study of cytomegalovirus exposure and HLA in healthy donors. The J segment lost 6 bases and the V segment lost 2 bases, leaving 14 bases of the junction unmatched. From germline, CDR1 is SGHNT and CDR2 YYREEE (reference sequence). The CDR3 extends over 17 amino acids. The PCR contained 60 Vbeta and 13 Jbeta primers. The protocol was immunoSEQ multiplex PCR, while the TCRdb copy is restricted to in-frame clones and leaves out a portion. The data contain 270,000 or so clones, approximately 90% of them singletons. The sample was PBMCs. This TCR came from a man aged 35 to 55 in good health and CMV-seropositive. The chain joins TRBV5-4 to TRBJ2-3; 8 bases line up with TRBD2. This chain's CDR3 is CASSFYLTGRAGDTQYF. CDR3 in DNA: TGTGCCAGCAGCTTCTACCTTACCGGGAGGGCCGGGGATACGCAGTATTTT.